The next 2 T cell receptor beta chains were all read from a single sample in a study of blood T cell repertoires in COVID-19. Sequencing was performed with immunoSEQ multiplex PCR; in TCRdb, only in-frame clones are kept and a portion is missing. The table shows 95,000 to 110,000 clones, with 85% to 95% occurring only once. Source material: peripheral blood. The receptors derive from a woman aged 30 to 39 with acute or convalescent COVID-19.

The chain couples TRBV29-1 to TRBJ1-1; possibly TRBD1 for D (6 bases). Per the germline V gene, CDR1 is SQVTM and CDR2 is ANQGSEA. CDR3 length equals 16 residues. Trimming removed 7 bases from V and 0 bases from J, with 21 bases in between. Here the CDR3 reads CSAETGTLTLNTEAFF. CDR3 nucleotides: TGCAGCGCTGAGACAGGCACACTAACTCTGAACACTGAAGCTTTCTTT.

The V call is TRBV24-1, the J call TRBJ1-2; maybe TRBD1 (6 bases). This CDR3 comprises 13 residues. Trimming left V 7 bases short and J 7 bases short, with 15 bases between. Per the germline V gene, CDR1 is KGHDR and CDR2 is SFDVKD. The CDR3 DNA reads TGTGCCACCAGAAGGGACACGACAAGTGGCTACACCTTC. Translation gives CATRRDTTSGYTF.